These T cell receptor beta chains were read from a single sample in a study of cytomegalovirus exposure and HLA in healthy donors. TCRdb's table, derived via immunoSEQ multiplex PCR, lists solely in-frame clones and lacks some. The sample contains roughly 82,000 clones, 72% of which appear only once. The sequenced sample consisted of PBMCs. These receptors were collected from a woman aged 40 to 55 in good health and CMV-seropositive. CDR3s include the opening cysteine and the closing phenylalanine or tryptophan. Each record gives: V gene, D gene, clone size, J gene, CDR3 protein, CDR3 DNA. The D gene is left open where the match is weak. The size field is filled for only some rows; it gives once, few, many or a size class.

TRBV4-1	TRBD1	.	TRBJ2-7	CASSQLTGASYEQYF	TGCGCCAGCAGCCAACTGACAGGGGCCTCCTACGAGCAGTACTTC
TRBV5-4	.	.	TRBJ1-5	CASSRQPNQPQHF	TGTGCCAGCAGCCGACAGCCTAATCAGCCCCAGCATTTT
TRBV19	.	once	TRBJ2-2	CASSRRRAGTNTGELFF	TGTGCCAGTAGTAGACGGAGGGCGGGTACGAACACCGGGGAGCTGTTTTTT
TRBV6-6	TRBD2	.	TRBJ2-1	CASGQAGGSYNEQFF	TGTGCCAGCGGCCAAGCGGGGGGCTCCTACAATGAGCAGTTCTTC
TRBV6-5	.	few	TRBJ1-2	CASQNRASGYGYTF	TGTGCCAGCCAAAACAGGGCTTCGGGCTATGGCTACACCTTC
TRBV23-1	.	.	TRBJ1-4	CASSEQGMFFPVVWEKLFF	TGCGCCAGCAGTGAGCAGGGAATGTTTTTCCCGGTCGTGTGGGAAAAACTGTTTTTT
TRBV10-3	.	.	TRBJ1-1	CAISDHREYTEAFF	TGTGCCATCAGTGACCATAGGGAGTATACTGAAGCTTTCTTT
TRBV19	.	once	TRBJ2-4	CASSTETGNIQYF	TGTGCCAGTAGCACCGAGACTGGAAACATTCAGTACTTC
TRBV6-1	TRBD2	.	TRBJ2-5	CASSEILSGSGGAQETQYF	TGTGCCAGCAGTGAAATCCTTAGCGGGAGCGGGGGGGCACAAGAGACCCAGTACTTC
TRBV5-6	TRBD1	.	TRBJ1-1	CASSTTGGTEAFF	TGTGCCAGCAGCACTACAGGGGGCACTGAAGCTTTCTTT
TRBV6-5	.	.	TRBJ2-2	CASRILNRNTGELFF	TGTGCCAGCAGGATACTAAACCGGAACACCGGGGAGCTGTTTTTT
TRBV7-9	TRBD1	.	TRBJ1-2	CASSTLTGGSYTF	TGTGCCAGCAGCACCTTGACAGGGGGGAGCTACACCTTC
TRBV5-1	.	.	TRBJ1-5	CASSNLSGQPQHF	TGCGCCAGCAGCAACCTCAGCGGTCAGCCCCAGCATTTT
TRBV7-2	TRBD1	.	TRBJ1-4	CASSLAGQGAIGTNEKLFF	TGTGCCAGCAGCTTAGCGGGACAGGGGGCGATTGGAACTAATGAAAAACTGTTTTTT
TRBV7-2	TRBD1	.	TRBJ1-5	CASSWDSSYQPQHF	TGTGCCAGCAGCTGGGACAGTAGTTATCAGCCCCAGCATTTT
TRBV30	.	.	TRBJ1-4	CAWGPNEKLFF	TGTGCCTGGGGGCCAAATGAAAAACTGTTTTTT
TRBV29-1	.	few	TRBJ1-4	CSAAWGGEKLFF	TGCAGCGCCGCCTGGGGGGGAGAAAAACTGTTTTTT
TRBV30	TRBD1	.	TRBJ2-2	CAWRAGTGYTGELFF	TGTGCCTGGAGAGCCGGGACAGGCTACACCGGGGAGCTGTTTTTT
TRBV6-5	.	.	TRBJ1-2	CASSYSMSRANYGYTF	TGTGCCAGCAGTTACTCGATGAGCAGGGCAAACTATGGCTACACCTTC
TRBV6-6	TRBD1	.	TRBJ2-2	CASSSTDRGNTGELFF	TGTGCCAGCAGTTCCACCGACAGGGGGAACACCGGGGAGCTGTTTTTT
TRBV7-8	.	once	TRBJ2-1	CASSLDRDNEQFF	TGTGCCAGCAGCTTAGATCGCGACAATGAGCAGTTCTTC
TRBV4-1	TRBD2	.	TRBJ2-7	CASSQPTSGSHEQYF	TGCGCCAGCAGCCAACCGACTAGCGGGAGCCACGAGCAGTACTTC
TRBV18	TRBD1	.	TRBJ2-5	CASSPPRTGIQETQYF	TGTGCCAGCTCACCACCTAGGACAGGGATCCAAGAGACCCAGTACTTC
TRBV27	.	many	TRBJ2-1	CASSPWSSYNEQFF	TGTGCCAGCAGTCCCTGGAGCTCCTACAATGAGCAGTTCTTC
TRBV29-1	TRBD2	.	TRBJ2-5	CSGYHSGSWTQYF	TGCAGCGGCTACCATAGCGGGAGCTGGACCCAGTACTTC
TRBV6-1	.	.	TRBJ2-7	CASSTRRGTREEQYF	TGTGCCAGCAGTACCCGCAGGGGGACTAGGGAGGAGCAGTACTTC
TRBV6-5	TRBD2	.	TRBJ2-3	CASSTRLAHTDTQYF	TGTGCCAGCAGTACGCGACTAGCGCATACAGATACGCAGTATTTT